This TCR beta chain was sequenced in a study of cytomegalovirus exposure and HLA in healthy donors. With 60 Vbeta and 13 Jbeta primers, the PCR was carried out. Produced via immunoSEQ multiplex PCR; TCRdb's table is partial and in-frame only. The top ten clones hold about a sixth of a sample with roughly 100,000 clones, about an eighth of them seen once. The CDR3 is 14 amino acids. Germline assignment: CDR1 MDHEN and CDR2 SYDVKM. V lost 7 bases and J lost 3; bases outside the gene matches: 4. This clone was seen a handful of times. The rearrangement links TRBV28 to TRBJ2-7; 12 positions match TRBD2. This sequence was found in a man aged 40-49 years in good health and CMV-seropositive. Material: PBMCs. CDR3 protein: CASTETSGSYEQYF. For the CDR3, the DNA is TGTGCCAGCACAGAGACTAGCGGGAGCTACGAGCAGTACTTC.